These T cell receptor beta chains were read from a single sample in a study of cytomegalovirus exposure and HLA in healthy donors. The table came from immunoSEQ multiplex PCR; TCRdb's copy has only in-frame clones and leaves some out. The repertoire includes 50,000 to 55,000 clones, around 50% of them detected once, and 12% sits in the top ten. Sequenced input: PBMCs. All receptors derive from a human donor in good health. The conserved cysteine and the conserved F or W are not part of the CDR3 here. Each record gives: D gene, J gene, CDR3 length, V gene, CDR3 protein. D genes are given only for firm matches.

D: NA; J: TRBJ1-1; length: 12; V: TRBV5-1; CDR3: ASSADMGYTEAF
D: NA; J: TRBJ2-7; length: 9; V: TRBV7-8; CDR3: TVTDFYEQY
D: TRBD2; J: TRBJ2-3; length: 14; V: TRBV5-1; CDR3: ASSYLPSGGTDTQY
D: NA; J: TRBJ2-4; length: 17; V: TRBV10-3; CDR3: AISESAGRRGRDKNIQY
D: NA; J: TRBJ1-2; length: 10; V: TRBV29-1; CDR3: SVAPGARGYT
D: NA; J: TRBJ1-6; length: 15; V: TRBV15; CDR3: ATSRIQGGSYNSPLH
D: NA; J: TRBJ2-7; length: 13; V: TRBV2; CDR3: ASSERRLSSYEQY
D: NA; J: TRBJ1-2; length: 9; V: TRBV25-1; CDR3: ASRSQDGYT
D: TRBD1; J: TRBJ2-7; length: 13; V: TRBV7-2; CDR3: ASSSDRARTYEQY
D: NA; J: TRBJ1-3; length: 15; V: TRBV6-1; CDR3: ASSGQRVLSSGNTIY
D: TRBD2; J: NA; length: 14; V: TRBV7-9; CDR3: ASSLLLSSGAYEQY
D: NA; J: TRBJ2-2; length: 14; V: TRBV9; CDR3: ASSLRTGRETGELF
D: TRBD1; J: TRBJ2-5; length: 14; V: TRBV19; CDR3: ASSTGGQGFRETQY
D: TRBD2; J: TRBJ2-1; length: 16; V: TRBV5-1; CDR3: ASSLVGPSGGAYNEQF
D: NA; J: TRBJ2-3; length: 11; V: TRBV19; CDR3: ASSPTRSDTQY
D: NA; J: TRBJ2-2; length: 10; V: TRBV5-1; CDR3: ASSRGTGELF
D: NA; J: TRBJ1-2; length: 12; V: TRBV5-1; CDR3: ASSLGGGDYGYT
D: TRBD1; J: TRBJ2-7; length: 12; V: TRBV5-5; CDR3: ASSPDRGWNEQY
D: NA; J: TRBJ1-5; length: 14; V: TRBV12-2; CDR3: ASHSSFVYSNQPQH
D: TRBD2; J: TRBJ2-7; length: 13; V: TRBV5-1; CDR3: ASSPRLAGPYEQY
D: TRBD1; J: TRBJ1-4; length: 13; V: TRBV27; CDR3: ASSYTGTGNEKLF
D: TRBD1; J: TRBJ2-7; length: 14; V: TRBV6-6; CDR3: ASSYSGTGGSYEQY
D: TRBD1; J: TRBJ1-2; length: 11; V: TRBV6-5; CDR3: ASRGQGIYGYT
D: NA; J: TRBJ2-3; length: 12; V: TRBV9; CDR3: ASSRMASSDTQY
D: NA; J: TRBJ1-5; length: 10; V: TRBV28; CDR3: ASSGVDQPQH
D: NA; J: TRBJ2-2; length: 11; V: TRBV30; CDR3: AWTGGGPGELF
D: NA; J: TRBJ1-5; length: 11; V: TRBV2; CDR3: ASSDRGDQPQH
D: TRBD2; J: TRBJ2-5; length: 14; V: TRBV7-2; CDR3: ASSPRGSGAQETQY
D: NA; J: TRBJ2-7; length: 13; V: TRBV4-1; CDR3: ASSQEYRENYEQY
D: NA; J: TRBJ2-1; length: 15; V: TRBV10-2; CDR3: ASSEWKGAGAYNEQF
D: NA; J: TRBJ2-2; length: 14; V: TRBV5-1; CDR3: ASSLEGGRRTGELF
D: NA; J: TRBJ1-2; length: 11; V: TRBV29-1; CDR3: SVDRGFYYGYT
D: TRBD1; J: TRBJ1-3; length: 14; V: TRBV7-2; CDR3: ASSLTGGSIGNTIY
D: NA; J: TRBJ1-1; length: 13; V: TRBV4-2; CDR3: ASSQELGYSGGAF
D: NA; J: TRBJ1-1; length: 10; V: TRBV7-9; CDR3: ASSLTGTEAF
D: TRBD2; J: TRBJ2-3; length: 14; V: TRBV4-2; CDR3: ASSQVGRGGTDTQY
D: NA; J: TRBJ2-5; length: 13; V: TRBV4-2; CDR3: ASSQDRARGETQY
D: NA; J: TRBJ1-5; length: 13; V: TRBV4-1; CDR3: ASSHLTGQNQPQH
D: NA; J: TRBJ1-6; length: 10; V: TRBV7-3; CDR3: ASSFGLRPLH
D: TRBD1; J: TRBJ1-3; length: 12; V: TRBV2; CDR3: ASMIGTGLNTIY
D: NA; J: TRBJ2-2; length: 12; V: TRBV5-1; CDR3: ASSVRDLAGELF
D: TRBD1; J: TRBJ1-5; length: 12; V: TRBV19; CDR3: ASISQGFGQPQH
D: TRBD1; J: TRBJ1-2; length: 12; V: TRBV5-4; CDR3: ASSLRSGGSGYT
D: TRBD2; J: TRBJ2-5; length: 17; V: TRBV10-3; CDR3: AISESWTSGGVPRETQY
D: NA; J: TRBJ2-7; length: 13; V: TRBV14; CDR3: ASSPLAGFHYEQY
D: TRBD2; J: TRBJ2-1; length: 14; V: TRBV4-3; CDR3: ASSQDGGGALNEQF